The 19 T cell receptor beta chains below all came from one sample that was sequenced in a study of blood T cells in healthy people across ages. Combining a sample-barcoded 5' primer with a J-beta primer mix, a second PCR ran for roughly 7 to 11 cycles. Each CDR3 protein is one row after TCRdb ran MiXCR on the 5' RACE reads. The sample shows 550,000 to 750,000 distinct CDR3 sequences, roughly 21% of them seen only once. Sequenced: blood. The source of these receptors is a man between 65 and 79 years old in good health.

This clonotype appeared a few times. J is TRBJ1-4 and V is TRBV9; D is perhaps TRBD1 (5 bases). The CDR3 covers 15 residues. The V end was cut by 3 bases, the J end by 2 bases, with 11 bases between. Germline-derived CDR1 and CDR2 are SGDLS and YYNGEE. The CDR3 sequence: CASSAWEGTNEKLFF. CDR3 in DNA: TGTGCCAGCAGCGCCTGGGAGGGGACTAATGAAAAACTGTTTTTT.

J is TRBJ2-1 and V is TRBV6-6; 8 nucleotides line up with TRBD2. The junction had 9 bases not matched to a gene; V was cut back by 6 bases and J by 8 bases. This CDR3 is 14 amino acids long. Germline assignment: CDR1 MNHNY and CDR2 SVGAGI (reference sequence). CDR3 nucleotides: TGTGCCAGCAGCCTAGCGGGCTTCCAGGATGAGCAGTTCTTC. Translating it yields CASSLAGFQDEQFF.

The chain recombines TRBV5-1 with TRBJ2-1; a possible D gene is TRBD2 (6 bases). Germline V lookup: CDR1 SGHRS, CDR2 YFSETQ. This CDR3 has 14 residues. V gave up 5 bases and J gave up 10 bases, with 19 bases separating them. As DNA, the CDR3 is TGCGCCAGCAGGGGGGGTACTAGTCACTCCGAGCAGTTCTTC. Translated: CASRGGTSHSEQFF.

The sample holds a few counts of this clonotype. CDR3 sequence (DNA): TGTGCCAGCAGCCGACGATCTAGCGGTAGCTCCTACGAGCAGTACTTC. Translation: CASSRRSSGSSYEQYF. The chain joins TRBV5-5 to TRBJ2-7, with 7 bases aligning to TRBD2. CDR3 length: 16 residues. V shed 4 bases and J 0 bases; nucleotides not matched to a gene: 10. Germline V gives CDR1 SGHKS, CDR2 YYEKEE (reference sequence).

The chain links TRBV3-1 to TRBJ2-4; 11 nucleotides line up with TRBD1. CDR3 length: 16 residues. V gave up 4 bases and J gave up 1 base; unmatched junction bases: 3. Germline lookup yields CDR1 LGHDT and CDR2 YNNKEL (reference sequence). In DNA, the CDR3 is TGTGCCAGCAGCCGGACAGGGGGCGCTGCCAAAAACATTCAGTACTTC. This sequence encodes CASSRTGGAAKNIQYF.

This clonotype was seen ten or more times. The chain is built from TRBV29-1 and TRBJ2-6; no clear D. CDR1 is SQVTM, CDR2 ANQGSEA, per germline. V gave up 4 bases and J gave up 4 bases, with 5 bases separating them. The length of the CDR3 is 12 residues. The CDR3 here is CSVGEGANVLTF. The CDR3, as DNA: TGCAGCGTTGGAGAGGGGGCCAACGTCCTGACTTTC.

This clonotype was seen only a few times. V is TRBV2 and J is TRBJ2-1; D call uncertain. The J call is doubtful: the DNA matches TRBJ2-5 better. Germline assignment: CDR1 SNHLY and CDR2 FYNNEI. CDR3 length: 9 amino acids. This CDR3 reads CASNETQYF. The DNA of the CDR3 is TGTGCCAGCAATGAGACCCAGTACTTC.

The gene calls are TRBV6-1 and TRBJ2-5; D uncertain. Trimming shortened V by 6 bases and J by 8 bases, and 16 bases separated the two germline ends. The CDR3 runs 13 residues. The germline V gene has CDR1 MNHNS and CDR2 SASEGT. The CDR3 is CASSLHLSRTQYF. The CDR3 coding sequence is TGTGCCAGCAGCTTACACCTGTCTCGTACCCAGTACTTC.

V gene TRBV27 combines with J gene TRBJ2-5; no firm D call. V was cut by 5 bases and J by 5 bases, with 18 bases left in between. The germline gives CDR1 MNHEY, CDR2 SMNVEV (reference sequence). The CDR3 length is 15 residues. The CDR3 DNA reads TGTGCCAGCAGTCCGTCCCAAGGGAATTCGGAGACCCAGTACTTC. It is translated as CASSPSQGNSETQYF.

V and J are TRBV6-2 or TRBV6-3 and TRBJ2-1; possible D gene TRBD1, 5 bases. The V and J ends lost 4 bases and 1 base respectively, with 11 bases between them. Looked up from germline, CDR1 is MNHEY and CDR2 is SVGEGT. The length of the CDR3 is 15 residues. The CDR3 protein is CASSWQGASYNEQFF. The CDR3 DNA is TGTGCCAGCAGTTGGCAGGGCGCGTCCTACAATGAGCAGTTCTTC.

This clonotype showed up just a few times. V and J are TRBV6-6 and TRBJ2-5, with D maybe TRBD2 (5 bases). The CDR3 runs to 14 residues. Trimming removed 0 bases from V and 3 bases from J, with 8 bases in between. CDR1 is MNHNY, CDR2 SVGAGI, per germline (reference sequence). The CDR3, as DNA: TGTGCCAGCAGTTACTCTTCAGCGGAAGAGACCCAGTACTTC. Encoded protein: CASSYSSAEETQYF.

The chain couples TRBV20-1 to TRBJ1-5; no definite D call. CDR1 DFQATT and CDR2 SNEGSKA come from the germline V gene (reference sequence). This CDR3 comprises 13 residues. Trimming stripped 6 bases from V and 2 bases from J, with 11 bases between. For the CDR3, the DNA is TGCAGTGCAGGGCAAACCGGCAATCAGCCCCAGCATTTT. Its protein product is CSAGQTGNQPQHF.

The table lists this clonotype with a few counts. The J gene is TRBJ1-1, the V gene TRBV3-1; TRBD1 is a possible D gene (5 bases). This CDR3 is 14 amino acids long. CDR1 is LGHDT and CDR2 is YNNKEL in the germline V gene (reference sequence). V was trimmed by 9 bases and J by 7 bases, leaving 21 bases between them. CDR3 DNA sequence: TGTGCCAGTAATCGTAACTCAGGGACTAATGAAGCTTTCTTT. Residues: CASNRNSGTNEAFF.

Only a few counts were recorded for this clonotype. The V call is TRBV20-1, the J call TRBJ2-1; TRBD2 matches at 14 bases. The V gene end was trimmed by 6 bases and the J gene end by 1 base; junction bases not matched to a gene: 5. CDR1 and CDR2 from the germline V gene are DFQATT and SNEGSKA (reference sequence). The CDR3 is 16 residues long. The CDR3 reads CSARLAGGPSYNEQFF. In nucleotides, the CDR3 is TGCAGTGCAAGACTAGCGGGAGGGCCTTCCTACAATGAGCAGTTCTTC.

In this sample, this clonotype turned up a few times. J is TRBJ2-5 and V is TRBV12-3 or TRBV12-4; TRBD2 matches at 7 bases. The CDR3 has 13 amino acids. Trimming removed 6 bases from V and 5 bases from J; junction bases left unmatched: 6. The CDR3 bases are TGTGCCAGCAGGCCAAGCGGGACTGAGACCCAGTACTTC. The encoded protein is CASRPSGTETQYF.

About this clonotype: A much larger clone differs from this one at a single base, so this may be a read error. The chain combines TRBV10-3 with TRBJ2-5; D gene uncertain. Germline CDR1 is ENHRY and CDR2 is SYGVKD. Deletions cut 8 bases from V and 1 base from J, with 14 bases between. The CDR3 is 14 residues long. The CDR3 DNA is TGTGCCATCGCCCGTGCGGAGAGCCAAGAGACCCAGTACTTC. It specifies CAIARAESQETQYF.

A word on this clonotype: Compared with germline, one end of the junction differs, possibly owing to a read error. This chain links TRBV14 with TRBJ2-5; a possible D gene is TRBD1 (6 bases). The end of the DNA is better explained by TRBJ2-1, so the J call may be wrong. The CDR3 extends over 16 amino acids. CDR1 SGHDN and CDR2 FVKESK come from the germline V gene. The CDR3 bases are TGTGCCAGCAGCCAAGTCAGGGGAACGACCTACAATCAGCAGTTCTTC. Residues: CASSQVRGTTYNQQFF.

This clonotype came up many times. The genes are TRBV11-2 and TRBJ2-1; 7 nucleotides align to TRBD2. The germline gives CDR1 SGHAT, CDR2 FQNNGV. V trimming: 1 base; J trimming: 4 bases; junction bases outside the gene matches: 13. CDR3 size: 18 residues. CDR3 protein: CASSLGARPTLAYNEQFF. The DNA for the CDR3 is TGTGCCAGCAGCTTAGGGGCCCGACCGACACTAGCGTACAATGAGCAGTTCTTC.

This clonotype was detected only a few times. This may stem from a read error, because a much larger clone lies one nucleotide away. V and J are TRBV12-3 or TRBV12-4 and TRBJ2-3; no firm D call. This CDR3 has 14 amino acids. Trimming stripped 3 bases from V and 1 base from J, with 8 bases between. The DNA for the CDR3 is TGTGCCAGCAGTTTCGAGTACGGCACAGATACGCAGTATTTT. The encoded protein is CASSFEYGTDTQYF.